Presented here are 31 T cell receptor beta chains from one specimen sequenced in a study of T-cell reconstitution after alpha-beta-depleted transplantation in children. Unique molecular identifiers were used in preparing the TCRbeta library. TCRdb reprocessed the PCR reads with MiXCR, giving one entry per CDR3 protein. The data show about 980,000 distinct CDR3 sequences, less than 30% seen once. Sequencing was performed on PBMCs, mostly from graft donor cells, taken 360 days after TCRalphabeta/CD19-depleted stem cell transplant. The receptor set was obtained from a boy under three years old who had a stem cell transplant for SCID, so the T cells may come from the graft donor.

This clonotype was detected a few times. CDR3 sequence reads: CATSEATDTQYF. The CDR3 nucleotides are TGTGCCACCAGTGAAGCCACAGATACGCAGTATTTT. V is TRBV24-1 and J is TRBJ2-3, with D unclear. Trimming cost V 4 bases and J 2 bases, with 3 bases left between them. Looked up from germline, CDR1 is KGHDR and CDR2 is SFDVKD. The CDR3 spans 12 residues.

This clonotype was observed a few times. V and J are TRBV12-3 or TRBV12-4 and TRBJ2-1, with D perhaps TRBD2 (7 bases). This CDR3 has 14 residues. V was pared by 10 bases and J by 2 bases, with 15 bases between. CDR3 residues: CATVGGVPYNEQFF. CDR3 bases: TGTGCCACTGTAGGGGGGGTCCCCTACAATGAGCAGTTCTTC.

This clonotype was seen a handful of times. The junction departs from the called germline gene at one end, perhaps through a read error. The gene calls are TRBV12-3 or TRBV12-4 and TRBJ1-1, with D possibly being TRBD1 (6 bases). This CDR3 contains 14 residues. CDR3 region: CASSFSPGTSKMIF. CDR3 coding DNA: TGTGCCAGCAGTTTCTCCCCAGGGACAAGCAAAATGATCTTT.

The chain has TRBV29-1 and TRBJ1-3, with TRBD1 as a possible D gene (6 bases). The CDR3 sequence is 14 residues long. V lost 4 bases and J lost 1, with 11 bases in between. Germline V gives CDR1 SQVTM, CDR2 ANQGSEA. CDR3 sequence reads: CSVVWGQSGNTIYF. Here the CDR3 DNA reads TGCAGCGTTGTCTGGGGGCAATCTGGAAACACCATATATTTT. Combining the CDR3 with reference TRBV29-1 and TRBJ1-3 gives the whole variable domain SAVISQKPSRDICQRGTSLTIQCQVDSQVTMMFWYRQQPGQSLTLIATANQGSEATYESGFVIDKFPISRPNLTFSTLTVSNMSPEDSSIYLCSVVWGQSGNTIYFGEGSWLTVV.

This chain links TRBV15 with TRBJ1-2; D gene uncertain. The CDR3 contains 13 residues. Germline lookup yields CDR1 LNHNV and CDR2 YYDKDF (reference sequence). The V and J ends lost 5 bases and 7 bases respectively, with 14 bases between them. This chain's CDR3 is CATSPIIEGGYTF. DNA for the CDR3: TGTGCCACCAGCCCCATAATAGAGGGTGGCTACACCTTC.

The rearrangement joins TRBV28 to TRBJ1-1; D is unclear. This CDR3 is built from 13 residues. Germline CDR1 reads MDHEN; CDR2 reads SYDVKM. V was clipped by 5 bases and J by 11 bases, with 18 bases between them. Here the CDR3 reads CASSKGFPAGAFF. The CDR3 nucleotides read TGTGCCAGCAGTAAAGGGTTCCCGGCTGGGGCTTTCTTT.

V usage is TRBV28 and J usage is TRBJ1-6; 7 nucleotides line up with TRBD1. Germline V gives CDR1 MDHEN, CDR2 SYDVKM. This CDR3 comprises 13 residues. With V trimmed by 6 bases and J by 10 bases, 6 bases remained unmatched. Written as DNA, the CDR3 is TGTGCCAGCAGCCCAGGGGGGGACTCACCCCTCCACTTT. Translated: CASSPGGDSPLHF.

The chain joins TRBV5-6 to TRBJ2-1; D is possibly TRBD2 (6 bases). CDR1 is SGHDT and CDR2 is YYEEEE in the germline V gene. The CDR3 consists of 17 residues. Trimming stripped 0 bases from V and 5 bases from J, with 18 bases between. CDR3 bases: TGTGCCAGCAGCTTGGGCCCGGGGCGGACTACCCACAATGAGCAGTTCTTC. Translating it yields CASSLGPGRTTHNEQFF.

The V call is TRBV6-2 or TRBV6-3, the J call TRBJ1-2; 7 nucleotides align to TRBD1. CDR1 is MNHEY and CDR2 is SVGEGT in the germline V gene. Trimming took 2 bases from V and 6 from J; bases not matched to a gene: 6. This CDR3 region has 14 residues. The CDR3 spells CASSYRYGQDGYTF. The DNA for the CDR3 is TGTGCCAGCAGTTACCGATACGGACAGGATGGCTACACCTTC.

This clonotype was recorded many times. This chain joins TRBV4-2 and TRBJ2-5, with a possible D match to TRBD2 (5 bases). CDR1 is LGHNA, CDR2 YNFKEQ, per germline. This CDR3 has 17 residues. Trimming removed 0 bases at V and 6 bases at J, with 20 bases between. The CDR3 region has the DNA TGTGCCAGCAGCCAAGATGAAGCTCGGGGTCCGTTGAAGACCCAGTACTTC. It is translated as CASSQDEARGPLKTQYF.

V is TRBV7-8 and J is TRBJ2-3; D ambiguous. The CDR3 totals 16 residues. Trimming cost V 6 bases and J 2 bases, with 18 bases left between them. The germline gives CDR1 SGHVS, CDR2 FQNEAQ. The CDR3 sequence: CASRGGSRVYTDTQYF. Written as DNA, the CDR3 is TGTGCCAGCAGGGGCGGCAGTCGAGTATACACAGATACGCAGTATTTT.

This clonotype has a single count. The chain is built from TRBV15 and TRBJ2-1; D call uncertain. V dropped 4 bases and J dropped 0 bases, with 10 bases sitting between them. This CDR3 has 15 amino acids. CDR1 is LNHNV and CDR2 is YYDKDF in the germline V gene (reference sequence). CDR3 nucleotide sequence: TGTGCCACCAGCAAAGAAATCCTCTCCTACAATGAGCAGTTCTTC. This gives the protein CATSKEILSYNEQFF.

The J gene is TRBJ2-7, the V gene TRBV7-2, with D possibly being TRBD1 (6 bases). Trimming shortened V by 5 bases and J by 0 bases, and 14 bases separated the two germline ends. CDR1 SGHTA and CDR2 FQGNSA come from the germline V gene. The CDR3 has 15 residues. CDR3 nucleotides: TGTGCCAGCAGCGTGGGGACAACCCTCTCCTACGAGCAGTACTTC. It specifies CASSVGTTLSYEQYF.

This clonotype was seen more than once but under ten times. The CDR3: CASSPYRAIASYEQYF. The DNA of the CDR3 is TGCGCCAGCAGCCCTTACAGGGCTATCGCCTCCTACGAGCAGTACTTC. The chain joins TRBV5-1 to TRBJ2-7, with D perhaps matching TRBD1 (6 bases). Germline lookup yields CDR1 SGHRS and CDR2 YFSETQ. Trimming took 4 bases from V and 0 from J, leaving 17 bases between them. The CDR3 runs to 16 residues.

CDR3: CASSPRVDTQYF. As DNA, the CDR3 is TGTGCCAGCAGCCCCAGGGTAGATACGCAGTATTTT. J is TRBJ2-3 and V is TRBV7-2, with a tentative D call TRBD1 (5 bases). Looked up from germline, CDR1 is SGHTA and CDR2 is FQGNSA. The CDR3 sequence is 12 residues long. V was clipped by 5 bases and J by 5 bases, with 8 bases between them.

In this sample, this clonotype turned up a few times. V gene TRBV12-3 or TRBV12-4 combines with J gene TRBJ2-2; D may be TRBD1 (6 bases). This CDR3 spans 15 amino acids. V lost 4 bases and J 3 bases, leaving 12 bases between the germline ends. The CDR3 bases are TGTGCCAGCAGTTACGACAGGCGACACACCGGGGAGCTGTTTTTT. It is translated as CASSYDRRHTGELFF.

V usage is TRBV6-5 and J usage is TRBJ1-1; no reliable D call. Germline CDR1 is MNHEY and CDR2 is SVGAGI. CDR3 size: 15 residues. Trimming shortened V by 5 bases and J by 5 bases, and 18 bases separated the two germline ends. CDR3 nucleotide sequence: TGTGCCAGCAGTCAATCGAGGACCGCCGGGACTGAAGCTTTCTTT. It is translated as CASSQSRTAGTEAFF.

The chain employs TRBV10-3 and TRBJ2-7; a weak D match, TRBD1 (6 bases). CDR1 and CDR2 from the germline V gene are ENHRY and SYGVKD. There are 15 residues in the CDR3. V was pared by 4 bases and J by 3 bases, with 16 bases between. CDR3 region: CAISGVYGGIYEQYF. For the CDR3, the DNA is TGTGCCATCAGTGGGGTTTATGGGGGCATCTACGAGCAGTACTTC.

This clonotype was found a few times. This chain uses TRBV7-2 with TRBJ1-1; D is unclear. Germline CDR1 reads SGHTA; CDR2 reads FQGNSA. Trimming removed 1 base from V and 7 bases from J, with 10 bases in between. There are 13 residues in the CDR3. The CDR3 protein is CASSLVVASEAFF. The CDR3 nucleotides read TGTGCCAGCAGCTTAGTGGTCGCCAGTGAAGCTTTCTTT.

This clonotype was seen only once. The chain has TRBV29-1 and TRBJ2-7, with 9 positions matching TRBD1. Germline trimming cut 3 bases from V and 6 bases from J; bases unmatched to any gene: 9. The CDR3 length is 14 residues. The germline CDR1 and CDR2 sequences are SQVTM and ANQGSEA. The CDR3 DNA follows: TGCAGCGTTGATCGGGGACAGGGTAATGCCGAGCAGTACTTC. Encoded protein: CSVDRGQGNAEQYF.

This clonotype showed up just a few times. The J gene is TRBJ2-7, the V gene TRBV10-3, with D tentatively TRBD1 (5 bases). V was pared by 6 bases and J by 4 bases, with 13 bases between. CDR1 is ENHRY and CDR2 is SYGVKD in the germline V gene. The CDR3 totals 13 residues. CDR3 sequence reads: CAIRDGQGYEQYF. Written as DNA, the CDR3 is TGTGCCATCAGAGACGGTCAGGGTTACGAGCAGTACTTC.

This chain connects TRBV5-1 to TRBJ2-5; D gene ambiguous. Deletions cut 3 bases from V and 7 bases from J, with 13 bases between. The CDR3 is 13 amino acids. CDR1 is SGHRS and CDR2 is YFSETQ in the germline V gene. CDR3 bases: TGCGCCAGCAGCTACTACACCGGCGGGACCCAGTACTTC. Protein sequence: CASSYYTGGTQYF.

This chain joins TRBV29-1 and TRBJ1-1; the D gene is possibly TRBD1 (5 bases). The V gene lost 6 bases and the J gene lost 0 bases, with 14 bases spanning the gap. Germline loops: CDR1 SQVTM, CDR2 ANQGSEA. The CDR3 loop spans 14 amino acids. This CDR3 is CSVHSGAVNTEAFF. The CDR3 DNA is TGCAGCGTGCACTCCGGGGCCGTGAACACTGAAGCTTTCTTT. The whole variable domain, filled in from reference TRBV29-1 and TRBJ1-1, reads SAVISQKPSRDICQRGTSLTIQCQVDSQVTMMFWYRQQPGQSLTLIATANQGSEATYESGFVIDKFPISRPNLTFSTLTVSNMSPEDSSIYLCSVHSGAVNTEAFFGQGTRLTVV.

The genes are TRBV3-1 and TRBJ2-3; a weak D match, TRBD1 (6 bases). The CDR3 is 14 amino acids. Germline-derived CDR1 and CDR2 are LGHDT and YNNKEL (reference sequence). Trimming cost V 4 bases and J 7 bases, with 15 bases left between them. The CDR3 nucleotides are TGTGCCAGCAGCCCGGAATTACAGGGTTATACGCAGTATTTT. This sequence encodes CASSPELQGYTQYF.

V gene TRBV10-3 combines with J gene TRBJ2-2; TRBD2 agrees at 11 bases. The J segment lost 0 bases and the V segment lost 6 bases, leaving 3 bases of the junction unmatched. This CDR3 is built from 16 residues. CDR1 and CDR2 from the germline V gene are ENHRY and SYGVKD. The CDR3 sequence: CAISELAGANTGELFF. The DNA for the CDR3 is TGTGCCATCAGCGAACTAGCGGGGGCGAACACCGGGGAGCTGTTTTTT.

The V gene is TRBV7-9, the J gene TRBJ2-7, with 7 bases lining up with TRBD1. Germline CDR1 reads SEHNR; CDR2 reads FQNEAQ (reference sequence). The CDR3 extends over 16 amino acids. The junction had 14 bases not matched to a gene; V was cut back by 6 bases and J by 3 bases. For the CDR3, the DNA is TGTGCCAGCAGTTCCGGGCCCGACAGGGTCAGCTACGAGCAGTACTTC. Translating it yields CASSSGPDRVSYEQYF.

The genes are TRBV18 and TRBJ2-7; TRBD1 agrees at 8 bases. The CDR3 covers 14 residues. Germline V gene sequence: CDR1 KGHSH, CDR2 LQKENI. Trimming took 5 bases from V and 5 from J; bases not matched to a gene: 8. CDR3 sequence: CASSSGTGVHEQYF. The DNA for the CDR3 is TGTGCCAGCTCATCGGGGACAGGTGTCCACGAGCAGTACTTC.

Written as DNA, the CDR3 is TGCAGTGCCAGGGGAGCGGGGGGCTCCTATAATTCACCCCTCCACTTT. As protein: CSARGAGGSYNSPLHF. V is TRBV20-1 and J is TRBJ1-6; D might be TRBD1 (6 bases). V was trimmed by 6 bases and J by 0 bases, leaving 15 bases between them. CDR1 and CDR2 from the germline V gene are DFQATT and SNEGSKA (reference sequence). This CDR3 contains 16 residues.

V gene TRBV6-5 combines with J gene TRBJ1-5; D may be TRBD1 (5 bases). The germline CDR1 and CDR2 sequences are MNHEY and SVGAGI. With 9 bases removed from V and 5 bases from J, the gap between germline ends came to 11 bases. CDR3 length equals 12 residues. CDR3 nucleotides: TGTGCCAGGGGGGGAAGAGATCAGCCCCAGCATTTT. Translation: CARGGRDQPQHF.

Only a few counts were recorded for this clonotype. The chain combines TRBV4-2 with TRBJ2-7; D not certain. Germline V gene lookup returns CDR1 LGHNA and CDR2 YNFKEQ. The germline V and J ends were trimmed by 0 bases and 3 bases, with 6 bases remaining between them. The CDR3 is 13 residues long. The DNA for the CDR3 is TGTGCCAGCAGCCAAGATAAGAGCTACGAGCAGTACTTC. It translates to CASSQDKSYEQYF.

The CDR3 spells CSVAGHNTEAFF. CDR3 sequence (DNA): TGCAGCGTTGCGGGGCATAACACTGAAGCTTTCTTT. This rearrangement joins TRBV29-1 to TRBJ1-1; D possibly corresponds to TRBD1 (5 bases). The CDR3 loop spans 12 amino acids. Germline V gives CDR1 SQVTM, CDR2 ANQGSEA. Trimming pared 4 bases from V and 2 bases from J, leaving 8 bases between.